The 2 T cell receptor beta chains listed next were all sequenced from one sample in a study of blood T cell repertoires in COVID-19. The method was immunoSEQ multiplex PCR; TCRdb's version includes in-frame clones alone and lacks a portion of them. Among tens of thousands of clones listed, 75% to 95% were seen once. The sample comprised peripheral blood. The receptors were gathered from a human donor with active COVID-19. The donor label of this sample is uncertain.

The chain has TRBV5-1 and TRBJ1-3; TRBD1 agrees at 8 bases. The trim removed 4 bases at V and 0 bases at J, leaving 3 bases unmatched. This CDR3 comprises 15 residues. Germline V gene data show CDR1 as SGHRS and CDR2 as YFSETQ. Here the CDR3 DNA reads TGCGCCAGCAGCAACACAGGGGGCTCTGGAAACACCATATATTTT. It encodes CASSNTGGSGNTIYF.

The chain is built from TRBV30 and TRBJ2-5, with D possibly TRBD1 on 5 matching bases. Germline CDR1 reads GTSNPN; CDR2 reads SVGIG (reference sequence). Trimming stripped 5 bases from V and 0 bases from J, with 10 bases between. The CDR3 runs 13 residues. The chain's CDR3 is CAWGAGNQETQYF. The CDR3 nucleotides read TGTGCCTGGGGGGCAGGGAACCAAGAGACCCAGTACTTC.